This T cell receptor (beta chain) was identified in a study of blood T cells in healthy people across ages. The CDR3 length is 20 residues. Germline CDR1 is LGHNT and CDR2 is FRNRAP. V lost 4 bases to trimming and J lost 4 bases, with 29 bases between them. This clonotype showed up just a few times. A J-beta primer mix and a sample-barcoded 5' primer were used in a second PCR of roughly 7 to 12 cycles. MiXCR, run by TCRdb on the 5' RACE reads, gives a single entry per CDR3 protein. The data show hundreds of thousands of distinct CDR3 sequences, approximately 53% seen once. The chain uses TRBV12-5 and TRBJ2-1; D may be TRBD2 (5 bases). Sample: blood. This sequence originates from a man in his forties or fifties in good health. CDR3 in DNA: TGTGCTAGTGGTTCACACATCGTGGGGAGCGGACCTCTACTGTACAATGAGCAGTTCTTC. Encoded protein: CASGSHIVGSGPLLYNEQFF.